These 5 T cell receptor beta chains were sequenced from one sample in a study of blood T cell repertoires in COVID-19. Method: immunoSEQ multiplex PCR; TCRdb's copy keeps in-frame clones and lacks some. This sample has around 110,000 clones, with 71% found just once. Specimen: peripheral blood. Receptors originate from a human donor with acute or convalescent COVID-19. The donor label of this sample is uncertain.

The chain carries TRBV30 and TRBJ2-3, with 8 nucleotides matching TRBD2. CDR1 GTSNPN and CDR2 SVGIG come from the germline V gene (reference sequence). CDR3 size: 16 residues. The V segment lost 1 base and the J segment 6 bases; nucleotides outside the gene matches: 12. The CDR3: CAWSAPQRGGGDTQYF. Here the CDR3 DNA reads TGTGCCTGGAGTGCACCACAGCGGGGCGGGGGGGATACGCAGTATTTT.

Details on this clone: Other DNA sequences from this sample encode an identical CDR3 as well. CDR3 DNA sequence: TGTGCCAGCAGCTTGGGCCAAGTCTACTCCTACAATGAGCAGTTCTTC. It encodes CASSLGQVYSYNEQFF. This rearrangement joins TRBV5-5 to TRBJ2-1; D gene ambiguous. This CDR3 is 16 amino acids long. Trimming shortened V by 0 bases and J by 0 bases, and 10 bases separated the two germline ends. In germline, CDR1 is SGHKS, CDR2 YYEKEE (reference sequence).

The V gene is TRBV14, the J gene TRBJ2-1; maybe TRBD1 (5 bases). Germline lookup yields CDR1 SGHDN and CDR2 FVKESK. V was clipped by 4 bases and J by 4 bases, with 5 bases between them. This CDR3 is built from 12 residues. The CDR3 coding sequence is TGTGCCAGCAGCCGACAGTACAATGAGCAGTTCTTC. This gives the protein CASSRQYNEQFF.

The chain links TRBV11-3 to TRBJ2-3, with TRBD2 matching 7 bases. The CDR3 has 15 residues. CDR1 is SGHNT, CDR2 YENEEA, per germline. V lost 1 base, J lost 4 bases, and 5 bases stayed unmatched. Written as DNA, the CDR3 is TGTGCCAGCAGCTTAGGTAGCGGGCCTTCAGATACGCAGTATTTT. Translating gives CASSLGSGPSDTQYF.

This rearrangement joins TRBV11-2 to TRBJ2-5; D uncertain. The CDR3 extends over 11 amino acids. The V end lost 6 bases, the J end lost 5 bases, and 7 bases lay between the germline ends. Germline CDR1 reads SGHAT; CDR2 reads FQNNGV. The CDR3 nucleotides read TGTGCCAGCAGTCCCGGGGAGACCCAGTACTTC. This sequence encodes CASSPGETQYF.